Each of the 30 T cell receptor beta chains below was sequenced from the same sample in a study of control samples from healthy donors and cancer patients (dated by TCRdb to 2018 to 2020). Library generation was performed with the immunoSEQ multiplex PCR assay. In TCRdb, the immuneACCESS table is reduced to in-frame sequences with V and J assigned. These tables do not hold every clone; where another copy was compared, an unresolved V gene accounts for under half, and the others remain unexplained. This sample has 150,000 to 200,000 clones in its table, and around nine tenths of those were observed once. The ten largest make up about 0.64% of the sample. Specimen: blood. These TCRs come from a woman aged 25-40 years in good health.

The chain employs TRBV19 and TRBJ1-4; D gene uncertain. Trimming pared 1 base from V and 8 bases from J, leaving 17 bases between. This CDR3 region has 16 residues. Germline V CDR1 and CDR2: LNHDA, SQIVND (reference sequence). The CDR3 DNA reads TGTGCCAGTAGTATAGGGCCCGGGTCTGGAGTGGAAAAACTGTTTTTT. Amino acids: CASSIGPGSGVEKLFF. Together with reference TRBV19 and TRBJ1-4, the CDR3 gives the full variable domain: DGGITQSPKYLFRKEGQNVTLSCEQNLNHDAMYWYRQDPGQGLRLIYYSQIVNDFQKGDIAEGYSVSREKKESFPLTVTSAQKNPTAFYLCASSIGPGSGVEKLFFGSGTQLSVL.

The chain recombines TRBV7-3 with TRBJ2-3; D is unresolved. The CDR3 sequence is 13 residues long. The germline V gene has CDR1 SGHTA and CDR2 FQGTGA. Trimming removed 5 bases from V and 5 bases from J, with 11 bases in between. The CDR3 DNA sequence: TGTGCCAGCAGCCCCAGCCGAAGAGATACGCAGTATTTT. Protein: CASSPSRRDTQYF. Looking up the rest from reference TRBV7-3 and TRBJ2-3 gives the full variable domain: GAGVSQTPSNKVTEKGKYVELRCDPISGHTALYWYRQSLGQGPEFLIYFQGTGAADDSGLPNDRFFAVRPEGSVSTLKIQRTERGDSAVYLCASSPSRRDTQYFGPGTRLTVL.

The gene calls are TRBV28 and TRBJ1-5, with no clear D. The germline CDR1 and CDR2 sequences are MDHEN and SYDVKM. This CDR3 is built from 12 residues. The germline V and J ends were trimmed by 5 bases and 10 bases, with 12 bases remaining between them. CDR3 region: CASSEAGLPQHF. CDR3 DNA: TGTGCCAGCAGTGAGGCAGGCCTCCCCCAGCATTTT.

This chain connects TRBV28 to TRBJ2-2; 7 bases align to TRBD2. The CDR3 spans 17 residues. CDR1 is MDHEN and CDR2 is SYDVKM in the germline V gene. V lost 4 bases to trimming and J lost 1 base; unmatched junction nucleotides: 9. CDR3 DNA: TGTGCCAGCAGTTCTCTAGCGGCCTTATTGAACACCGGGGAGCTGTTTTTT. It codes for CASSSLAALLNTGELFF.

The chain employs TRBV6-7 and TRBJ2-7, with 11 positions matching TRBD2. TRBV6-7 is an ORF, with its function uncertain. The trim removed 4 bases at V and 0 bases at J, leaving 20 bases unmatched. This CDR3 has 21 amino acids. The CDR3 coding sequence is TGTGCCAGCAGTTCCCCTTATAATAGGACTAGCGGGTGCCCTCTCTCCTACGAGCAGTACTTC. This codes for CASSSPYNRTSGCPLSYEQYF.

The chain couples TRBV9 to TRBJ1-5; 10 bases align to TRBD1. Trimming at V came to 4 bases and at J to 4 bases, leaving 8 bases not matched to a gene. Germline CDR1 is SGDLS and CDR2 is YYNGEE. The CDR3 loop spans 16 amino acids. CDR3 coding DNA: TGTGCCAGCAGCATGGGACAGGGGAAGAGGAATCAGCCCCAGCATTTT. It specifies CASSMGQGKRNQPQHF.

The chain joins TRBV7-9 to TRBJ2-7; tentatively, D is TRBD1 (5 bases). Germline loops: CDR1 SEHNR, CDR2 FQNEAQ (reference sequence). V lost 1 base to trimming and J lost 2 bases, with 21 bases between them. This CDR3 spans 18 amino acids. As DNA, the CDR3 is TGTGCCAGCAGCTTAGGGACCTTGGGCAGGGTCAATACCTACGAGCAGTACTTC. This codes for CASSLGTLGRVNTYEQYF.

The genes are TRBV28 and TRBJ1-6; 8 bases map to TRBD1. Germline V gene sequence: CDR1 MDHEN, CDR2 SYDVKM. V was pared by 3 bases and J by 11 bases, with 3 bases of the junction left unmatched. This CDR3 region has 13 residues. The CDR3 protein is CASSFGQGPPLHF. As DNA, the CDR3 is TGTGCCAGCAGTTTTGGACAGGGACCACCCCTCCACTTT. Drawing the rest from reference TRBV28 and TRBJ1-6, the complete variable domain is DVKVTQSSRYLVKRTGEKVFLECVQDMDHENMFWYRQDPGLGLRLIYFSYDVKMKEKGDIPEGYSVSREKKERFSLILESASTNQTSMYLCASSFGQGPPLHFGNGTRLTVT.

V and J are TRBV7-2 and TRBJ1-2, with D perhaps TRBD1 (5 bases). Germline values: CDR1 SGHTA, CDR2 FQGNSA. CDR3 length: 14 amino acids. The germline V and J ends were trimmed by 7 bases and 8 bases, with 20 bases remaining between them. This CDR3 is CASNPGRGARGYTF. The CDR3 region has the DNA TGTGCCAGCAACCCCGGACGGGGCGCGCGAGGCTACACCTTC.

The rearrangement links TRBV2 to TRBJ2-1; 13 nucleotides line up with TRBD2. The germline gives CDR1 SNHLY, CDR2 FYNNEI. The V gene end was trimmed by 6 bases and the J gene end by 7 bases; junction bases not matched to a gene: 12. The CDR3 runs 17 residues. CDR3 sequence reads: CASRRGLAGNSRNEQFF. For the CDR3, the DNA is TGTGCCAGCAGGAGGGGACTAGCGGGAAATTCGAGGAATGAGCAGTTCTTC.

The rearrangement links TRBV4-2 to TRBJ2-7; the match to TRBD2 covers 7 bases. Germline-derived CDR1 and CDR2 are LGHNA and YNFKEQ. The CDR3 loop spans 15 amino acids. The junction had 5 bases not matched to a gene; V was cut back by 0 bases and J by 3 bases. The CDR3 nucleotides read TGTGCCAGCAGCCAAGATCTCGAGCGGGGCTACGAGCAGTACTTC. This sequence encodes CASSQDLERGYEQYF.

The rearrangement joins TRBV9 to TRBJ2-2; D remains unclear. From germline, CDR1 is SGDLS and CDR2 YYNGEE. The V end lost 4 bases, the J end lost 5 bases, and 15 bases lay between the germline ends. This CDR3 is 15 amino acids long. This chain's CDR3 is CASSRGPPVTGELFF. For the CDR3, the DNA is TGTGCCAGCAGCAGAGGACCCCCAGTGACCGGGGAGCTGTTTTTT. The complete variable domain, with remaining parts taken from reference TRBV9 and TRBJ2-2, reads DSGVTQTPKHLITATGQRVTLRCSPRSGDLSVYWYQQSLDQGLQFLIQYYNGEERAKGNILERFSAQQFPDLHSELNLSSLELGDSALYFCASSRGPPVTGELFFGEGSRLTVL.

The chain couples TRBV28 to TRBJ2-7; D remains unclear. Per the germline V gene, CDR1 is MDHEN and CDR2 is SYDVKM. Trimming removed 5 bases from V and 8 bases from J, with 13 bases in between. The CDR3 has 12 amino acids. DNA of the CDR3: TGTGCCAGCAGTGACTCCCTGGTGCAGCAGTACTTC. Protein: CASSDSLVQQYF.

The V gene is TRBV30, the J gene TRBJ1-4; D gene uncertain. The CDR3 has 12 amino acids. CDR1 is GTSNPN, CDR2 SVGIG, per germline (reference sequence). Trimming removed 4 bases from V and 5 bases from J, with 8 bases in between. The CDR3 sequence is CAWIGRNEKLFF. For the CDR3, the DNA is TGTGCCTGGATAGGGAGGAATGAAAAACTGTTTTTT.

The chain couples TRBV19 to TRBJ2-7; D is ambiguous. The CDR3 covers 13 residues. With 5 bases removed from V and 4 bases from J, the gap between germline ends came to 12 bases. Germline V lookup: CDR1 LNHDA, CDR2 SQIVND (reference sequence). CDR3 sequence (DNA): TGTGCCAGTAGTTTAAGCGACACTTACGAGCAGTACTTC. Encoded protein: CASSLSDTYEQYF.

The rearrangement links TRBV28 to TRBJ2-1; D is perhaps TRBD1 (5 bases). Per the germline V gene, CDR1 is MDHEN and CDR2 is SYDVKM. This CDR3 contains 15 residues. Trimming cost V 3 bases and J 0 bases, with 9 bases left between them. CDR3: CASSFRGNSYNEQFF. CDR3 coding DNA: TGTGCCAGCAGTTTTAGGGGAAACTCCTACAATGAGCAGTTCTTC.

The chain has TRBV7-8 and TRBJ1-4; D is undetermined. Trimming cost V 1 base and J 4 bases, with 16 bases left between them. The CDR3 sequence is 17 residues long. Germline CDR1 SGHVS, CDR2 FQNEAQ. The CDR3 coding sequence is TGTGCCAGCAGCTTAGGACGTCTCCAGGAGGTTAATGAAAAACTGTTTTTT. Its protein product is CASSLGRLQEVNEKLFF.

This rearrangement joins TRBV6-5 to TRBJ2-1, with D possibly TRBD2 on 6 matching bases. V was clipped by 6 bases and J by 0 bases, with 12 bases between them. CDR3 length: 15 amino acids. CDR1 MNHEY and CDR2 SVGAGI come from the germline V gene. The DNA of the CDR3 is TGTGCCAGCAGGGACGCGGGAAGCTCCTACAATGAGCAGTTCTTC. This encodes CASRDAGSSYNEQFF.

The rearrangement uses TRBV5-1 and TRBJ2-7; D possibly corresponds to TRBD2 (6 bases). Germline CDR1 is SGHRS and CDR2 is YFSETQ. The CDR3 is made up of 14 amino acids. Trimming cost V 0 bases and J 6 bases, with 13 bases left between them. The CDR3 DNA sequence: TGCGCCAGCAGCTTGGGGGAGGTTTTGGGCGAGCAGTACTTC. This codes for CASSLGEVLGEQYF.

The genes are TRBV30 and TRBJ1-5; D call uncertain. The CDR3 contains 15 residues. The germline V and J ends were trimmed by 0 bases and 4 bases, with 13 bases remaining between them. CDR1 GTSNPN and CDR2 SVGIG come from the germline V gene (reference sequence). The CDR3 loop reads CAWSVRGQLNQPQHF. DNA of the CDR3: TGTGCCTGGAGTGTACGCGGGCAGCTTAATCAGCCCCAGCATTTT.

The rearrangement uses TRBV11-2 and TRBJ2-3; D not resolved. Germline values: CDR1 SGHAT, CDR2 FQNNGV. The CDR3 has 12 amino acids. V dropped 8 bases and J dropped 7 bases, with 13 bases sitting between them. CDR3 loop: CASRSLENTQYF. CDR3 bases: TGTGCCAGCCGGTCGTTGGAGAATACGCAGTATTTT.

This clone occurred once. This sequence joins TRBV12-5 and TRBJ2-2; tentatively, D is TRBD2 (6 bases). With 6 bases removed from V and 4 bases from J, the gap between germline ends came to 12 bases. Germline CDR1 is LGHNT and CDR2 is FRNRAP. The CDR3 covers 14 residues. Here the CDR3 reads CASGEGSGTGELFF. In DNA, the CDR3 is TGTGCTAGTGGGGAGGGGTCGGGCACCGGGGAGCTGTTTTTT.

This chain connects TRBV28 to TRBJ1-3; D ambiguous. V lost 8 bases, J lost 0 bases, and 8 bases lay in between. The CDR3 runs to 13 residues. CDR1 is MDHEN, CDR2 SYDVKM, per germline. CDR3 protein: CASCWGSGNTIYF. The CDR3 nucleotides are TGTGCCAGCTGTTGGGGCTCTGGAAACACCATATATTTT.

The V gene is TRBV28, the J gene TRBJ1-1; no clear D. Trimming left V 2 bases short and J 7 bases short, with 20 bases between. Germline CDR1 reads MDHEN; CDR2 reads SYDVKM. This CDR3 has 16 amino acids. CDR3 in amino acids: CASSLQSNFRVDEAFF. In DNA, the CDR3 is TGTGCCAGCAGTTTACAATCGAATTTTCGTGTAGATGAAGCTTTCTTT. Combining the CDR3 with reference TRBV28 and TRBJ1-1 gives the whole variable domain DVKVTQSSRYLVKRTGEKVFLECVQDMDHENMFWYRQDPGLGLRLIYFSYDVKMKEKGDIPEGYSVSREKKERFSLILESASTNQTSMYLCASSLQSNFRVDEAFFGQGTRLTVV.

This clone has only a few counts. The chain couples TRBV6-2 or TRBV6-3 to TRBJ2-1; a possible D gene is TRBD1 (6 bases). Germline V gene lookup returns CDR1 MNHEY and CDR2 SVGEGT. The CDR3 totals 14 residues. Trimming shortened V by 2 bases and J by 8 bases, and 13 bases separated the two germline ends. The CDR3 nucleotides read TGTGCCAGCAGTTACATGAAGGGGGTACATGAGCAGTTCTTC. Protein product: CASSYMKGVHEQFF.

V and J are TRBV7-9 and TRBJ2-7; perhaps TRBD2 as D (5 bases). Germline CDR1 reads SEHNR; CDR2 reads FQNEAQ (reference sequence). V lost 5 bases and J 9 bases, leaving 17 bases between the germline ends. CDR3 length: 13 amino acids. The CDR3 protein is CASSPSGVEWQYF. For the CDR3, the DNA is TGTGCCAGCAGCCCTTCCGGGGTGGAGTGGCAGTACTTC.

V usage is TRBV10-3 and J usage is TRBJ1-4; the D is unclear. V was pared by 6 bases and J by 4 bases, with 9 bases between. CDR1 is ENHRY and CDR2 is SYGVKD in the germline V gene. The CDR3 is 13 residues long. The CDR3 DNA reads as TGTGCCATCAGCCGGGATGGTAATGAAAAACTGTTTTTT. The encoded protein is CAISRDGNEKLFF.

The chain combines TRBV2 with TRBJ2-7; 11 nucleotides match TRBD1. V shed 5 bases and J 3 bases; nucleotides not matched to a gene: 3. CDR3 length equals 14 residues. Per germline, CDR1 SNHLY and CDR2 FYNNEI. This CDR3 reads CASSFGTGGYEQYF. The CDR3 region has the DNA TGTGCCAGCAGTTTCGGGACAGGGGGCTACGAGCAGTACTTC. The whole variable domain, remainder taken from reference TRBV2 and TRBJ2-7, is EPEVTQTPSHQVTQMGQEVILRCVPISNHLYFYWYRQILGQKVEFLVSFYNNEISEKSEIFDDQFSVERPDGSNFTLKIRSTKLEDSAMYFCASSFGTGGYEQYFGPGTRLTVT.

The chain joins TRBV12-3 or TRBV12-4 to TRBJ1-2, with unresolved D. This CDR3 is built from 12 residues. V was pared by 1 base and J by 8 bases, with 8 bases between. The CDR3: CASSLDSAGYTF. For the CDR3, the DNA is TGTGCCAGCAGTTTAGACTCTGCGGGCTACACCTTC.

The V call is TRBV4-1, the J call TRBJ2-7, with 8 nucleotides matching TRBD2. The CDR3 sequence is 19 residues long. V shed 4 bases, J shed 1 base, and the junction held 18 bases outside the gene matches. Per germline, CDR1 MGHRA and CDR2 YSYEKL. The DNA of the CDR3 is TGCGCCAGCAGCCTGAGGGAACTAATAAGCGGGAGTGGGTCCTACGAGCAGTACTTC. Its protein product is CASSLRELISGSGSYEQYF.